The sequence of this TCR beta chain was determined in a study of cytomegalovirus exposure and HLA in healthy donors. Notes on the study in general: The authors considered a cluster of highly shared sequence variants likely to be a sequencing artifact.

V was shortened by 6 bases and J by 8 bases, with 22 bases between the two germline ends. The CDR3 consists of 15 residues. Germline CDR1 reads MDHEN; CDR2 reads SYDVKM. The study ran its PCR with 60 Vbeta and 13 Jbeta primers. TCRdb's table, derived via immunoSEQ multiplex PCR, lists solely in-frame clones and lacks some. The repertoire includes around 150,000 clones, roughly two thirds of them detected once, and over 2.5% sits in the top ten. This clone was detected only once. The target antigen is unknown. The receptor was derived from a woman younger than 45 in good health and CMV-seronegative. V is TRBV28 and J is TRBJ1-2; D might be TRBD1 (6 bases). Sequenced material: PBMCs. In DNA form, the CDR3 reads TGTGCCAGCAGCCTGATAGGTTTGGGGGCTGAGGGCTACACCTTC. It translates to CASSLIGLGAEGYTF.